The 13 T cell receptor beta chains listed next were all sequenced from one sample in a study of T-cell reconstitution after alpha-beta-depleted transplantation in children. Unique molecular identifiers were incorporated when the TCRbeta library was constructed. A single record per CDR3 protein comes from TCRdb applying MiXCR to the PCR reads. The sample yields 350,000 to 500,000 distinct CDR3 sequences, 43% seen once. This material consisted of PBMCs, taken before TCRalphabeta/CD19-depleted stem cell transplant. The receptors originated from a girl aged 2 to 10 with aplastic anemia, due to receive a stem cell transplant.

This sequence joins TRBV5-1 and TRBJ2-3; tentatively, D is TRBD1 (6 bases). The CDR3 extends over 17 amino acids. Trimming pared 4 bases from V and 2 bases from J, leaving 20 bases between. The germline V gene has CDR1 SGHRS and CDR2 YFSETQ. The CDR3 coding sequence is TGCGCCAGCAGCCCAAACCCACAGGGCGGTAACACAGATACGCAGTATTTT. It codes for CASSPNPQGGNTDTQYF.

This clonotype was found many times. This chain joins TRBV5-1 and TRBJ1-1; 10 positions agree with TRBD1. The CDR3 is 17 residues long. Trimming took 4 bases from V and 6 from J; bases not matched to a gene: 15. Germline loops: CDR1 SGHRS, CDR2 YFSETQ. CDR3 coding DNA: TGCGCCAGCAGCCCGTTGGGACAGGGGATTGGTGGGTCTGAAGCTTTCTTT. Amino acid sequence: CASSPLGQGIGGSEAFF.

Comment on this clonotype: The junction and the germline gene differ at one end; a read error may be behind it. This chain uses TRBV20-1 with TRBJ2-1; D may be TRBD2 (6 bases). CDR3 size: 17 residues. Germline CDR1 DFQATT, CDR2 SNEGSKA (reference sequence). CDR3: CCAQKQATSLGGDEQFF. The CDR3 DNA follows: TGCTGTGCCCAGAAACAAGCGACTAGTCTGGGTGGCGATGAGCAGTTCTTC.

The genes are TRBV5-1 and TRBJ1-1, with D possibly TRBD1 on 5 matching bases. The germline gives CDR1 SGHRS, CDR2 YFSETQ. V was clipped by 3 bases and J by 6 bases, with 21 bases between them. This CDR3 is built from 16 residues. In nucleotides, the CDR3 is TGCGCCAGCAGCTCAGGTGGGGGACGGCGAGGGGCTGAAGCTTTCTTT. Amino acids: CASSSGGGRRGAEAFF.

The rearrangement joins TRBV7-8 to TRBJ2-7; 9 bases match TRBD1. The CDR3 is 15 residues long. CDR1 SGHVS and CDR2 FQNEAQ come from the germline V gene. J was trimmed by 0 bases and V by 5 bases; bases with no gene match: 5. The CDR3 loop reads CASSLQGALSYEQYF. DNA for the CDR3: TGTGCCAGCAGCCTACAGGGGGCCCTCTCCTACGAGCAGTACTTC.

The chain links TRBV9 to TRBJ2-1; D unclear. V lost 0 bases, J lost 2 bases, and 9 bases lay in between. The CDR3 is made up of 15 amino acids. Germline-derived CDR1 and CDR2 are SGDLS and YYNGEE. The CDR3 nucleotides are TGTGCCAGCAGCGTAGTTCCAGGTCCCTACAATGAGCAGTTCTTC. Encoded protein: CASSVVPGPYNEQFF.

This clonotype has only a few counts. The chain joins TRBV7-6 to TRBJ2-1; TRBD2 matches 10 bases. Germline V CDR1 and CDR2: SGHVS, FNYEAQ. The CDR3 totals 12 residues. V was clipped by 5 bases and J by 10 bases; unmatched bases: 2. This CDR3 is CASSQTSGEQFF. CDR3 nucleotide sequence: TGTGCCAGCAGCCAGACTAGCGGGGAGCAGTTCTTC.

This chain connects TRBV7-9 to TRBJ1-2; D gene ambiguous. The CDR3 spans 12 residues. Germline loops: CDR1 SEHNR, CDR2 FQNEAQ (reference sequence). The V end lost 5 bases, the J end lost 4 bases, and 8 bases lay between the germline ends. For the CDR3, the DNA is TGTGCCAGCAGCCCCGACCTCTATGGCTACACCTTC. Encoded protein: CASSPDLYGYTF.

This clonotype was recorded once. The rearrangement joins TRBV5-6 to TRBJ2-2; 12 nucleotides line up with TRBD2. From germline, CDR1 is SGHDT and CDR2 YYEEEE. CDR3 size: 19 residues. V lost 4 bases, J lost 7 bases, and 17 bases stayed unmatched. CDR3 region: CASSALLAGGPSSGGELFF. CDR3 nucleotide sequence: TGTGCCAGCAGCGCTCTGCTAGCGGGAGGGCCTTCATCCGGCGGGGAGCTGTTTTTT.

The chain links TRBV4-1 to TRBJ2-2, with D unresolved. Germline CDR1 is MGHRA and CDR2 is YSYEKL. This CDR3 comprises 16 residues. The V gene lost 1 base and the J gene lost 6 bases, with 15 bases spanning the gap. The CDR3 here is CASSQVDLGFSGELFF. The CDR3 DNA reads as TGCGCCAGCAGCCAAGTGGACCTGGGGTTCTCCGGGGAGCTGTTTTTT.

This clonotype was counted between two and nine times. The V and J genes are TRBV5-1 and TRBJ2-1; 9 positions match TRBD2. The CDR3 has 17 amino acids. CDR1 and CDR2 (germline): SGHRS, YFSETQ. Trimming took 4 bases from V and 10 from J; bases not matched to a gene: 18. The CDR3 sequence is CASSPKPGLARLGEQFF. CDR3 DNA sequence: TGCGCCAGCAGCCCGAAACCGGGACTAGCCCGACTTGGGGAGCAGTTCTTC.

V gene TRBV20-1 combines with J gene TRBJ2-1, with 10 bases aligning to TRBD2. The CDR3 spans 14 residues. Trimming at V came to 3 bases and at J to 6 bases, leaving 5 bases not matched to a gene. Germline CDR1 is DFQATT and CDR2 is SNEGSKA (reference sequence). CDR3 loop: CSARQSGRANEQFF. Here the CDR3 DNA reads TGCAGTGCTAGGCAAAGCGGGAGGGCCAATGAGCAGTTCTTC.

CDR3 loop: CASSLVPGGYEQYF. The CDR3 coding sequence is TGTGCCAGCAGCTTGGTTCCGGGAGGCTACGAGCAGTACTTC. The V call is TRBV5-5, the J call TRBJ2-7, with 7 bases lining up with TRBD2. CDR3 length: 14 residues. Trimming removed 0 bases from V and 3 bases from J; junction bases left unmatched: 3. CDR1 is SGHKS and CDR2 is YYEKEE in the germline V gene (reference sequence).